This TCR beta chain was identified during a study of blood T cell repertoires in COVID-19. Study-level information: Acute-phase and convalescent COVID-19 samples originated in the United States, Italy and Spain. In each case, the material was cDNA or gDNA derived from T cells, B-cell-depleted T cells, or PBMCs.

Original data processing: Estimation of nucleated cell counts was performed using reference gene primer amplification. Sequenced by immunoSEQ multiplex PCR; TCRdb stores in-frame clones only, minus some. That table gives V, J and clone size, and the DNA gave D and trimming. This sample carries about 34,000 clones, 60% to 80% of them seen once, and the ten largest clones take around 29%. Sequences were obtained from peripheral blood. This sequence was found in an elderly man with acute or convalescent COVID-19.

CDR3 sequence: CASSAGLQETQYF. CDR3 DNA sequence: TGTGCCAGCAGCGCGGGACTGCAAGAGACCCAGTACTTC. The chain uses TRBV11-3 and TRBJ2-5; possible D gene TRBD2, 6 bases. This CDR3 region has 13 residues. Trimming cost V 5 bases and J 2 bases, with 9 bases left between them. The germline CDR1 and CDR2 sequences are SGHNT and YENEEA.